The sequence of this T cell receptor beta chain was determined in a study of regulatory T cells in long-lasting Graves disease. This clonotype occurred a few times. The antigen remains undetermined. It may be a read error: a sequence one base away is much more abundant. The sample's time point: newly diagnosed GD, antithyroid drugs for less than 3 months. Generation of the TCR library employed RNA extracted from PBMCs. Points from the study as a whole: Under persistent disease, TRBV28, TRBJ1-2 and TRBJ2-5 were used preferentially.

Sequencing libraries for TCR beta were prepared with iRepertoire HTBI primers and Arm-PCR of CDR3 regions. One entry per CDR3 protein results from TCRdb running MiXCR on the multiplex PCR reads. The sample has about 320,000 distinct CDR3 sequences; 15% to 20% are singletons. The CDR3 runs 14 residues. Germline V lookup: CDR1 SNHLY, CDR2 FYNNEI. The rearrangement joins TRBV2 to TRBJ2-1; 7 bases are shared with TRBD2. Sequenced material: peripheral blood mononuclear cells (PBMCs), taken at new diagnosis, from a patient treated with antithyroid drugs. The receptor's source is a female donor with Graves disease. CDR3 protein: CAGSRTSKWLEQFF. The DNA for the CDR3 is TGTGCCGGCAGTCGGACTAGTAAGTGGCTTGAGCAGTTCTTC.